This is a list of T cell receptor beta chains from one sample in a study of blood T cell repertoires in COVID-19. Clones were sequenced by immunoSEQ multiplex PCR, and TCRdb holds only the in-frame ones, with some missing. There are more than 200,000 clones in the sample; over 75% occur only once, and 7% to 9% lies in the top ten. The sample was PBMCs or T cells enriched from blood (not recorded which). Every receptor here comes from a man in his thirties or forties in a cohort exposed to, infected with or recovered from COVID-19 (not recorded which). Both conserved end residues are part of each CDR3. Each record gives: D gene, J gene, clone size, V gene, CDR3 protein, CDR3 DNA. D genes are given only for firm matches. Clone size is not always given. Where it is, it says once, few, many or a class for expanded clones.

D: .
J: TRBJ1-5
size: .
V: TRBV5-1
CDR3: CASSPNAGDQPQHF
DNA: TGCGCCAGCAGCCCCAACGCGGGGGATCAGCCCCAGCATTTT

D: .
J: TRBJ2-3
size: once
V: TRBV7-2
CDR3: CASSPISRGSYTDTQYF
DNA: TGTGCCAGCAGCCCAATTAGCAGGGGCTCGTACACAGATACGCAGTATTTT

D: .
J: TRBJ2-1
size: .
V: TRBV5-1
CDR3: CASSVQGGSYNEQFF
DNA: TGCGCCAGCAGCGTCCAGGGGGGCTCCTACAATGAGCAGTTCTTC

D: .
J: TRBJ1-6
size: .
V: TRBV18
CDR3: CASSPRTVRSSYNSPLHF
DNA: TGTGCCAGCTCACCCCGGACAGTTCGGAGCTCCTATAATTCACCCCTCCACTTT

D: .
J: TRBJ2-5
size: .
V: TRBV3-1/TRBV3-2
CDR3: CASRTGTQQETQYF
DNA: TGTGCCAGCAGGACAGGGACTCAACAAGAGACCCAGTACTTC

D: TRBD2
J: TRBJ2-2
size: .
V: TRBV19
CDR3: CASSIQYPEVAGAGELFF
DNA: TGTGCCAGTAGTATTCAGTACCCGGAGGTAGCGGGAGCCGGGGAGCTGTTTTTT

D: TRBD1
J: TRBJ1-1
size: few
V: TRBV4-1
CDR3: CASSQAGTGATNTEAFF
DNA: TGCGCCAGCAGCCAAGCCGGGACAGGGGCCACGAACACTGAAGCTTTCTTT

D: .
J: TRBJ1-6
size: .
V: TRBV25-1
CDR3: CASRAPNGVLSPLHF
DNA: TGTGCCAGCCGCGCGCCCAACGGGGTTTTGTCACCCCTCCACTTT

D: .
J: TRBJ1-3
size: .
V: TRBV12-3/TRBV12-4
CDR3: CASSLGRGNTIYF
DNA: TGTGCCAGCAGTTTAGGTCGGGGAAACACCATATATTTT

D: TRBD1
J: TRBJ1-2
size: .
V: TRBV9
CDR3: CASSGWGQLTGDYGYTF
DNA: TGTGCCAGCAGCGGATGGGGACAGCTGACCGGGGACTATGGCTACACCTTC

D: TRBD1
J: TRBJ2-7
size: once
V: TRBV3-1/TRBV3-2
CDR3: CASSLGQGLHEQYF
DNA: TGTGCCAGCAGCCTAGGACAGGGACTCCACGAGCAGTACTTC

D: .
J: TRBJ1-5
size: .
V: TRBV6-5
CDR3: CASSAGGVGQPQHF
DNA: TGTGCCAGCAGCGCTGGAGGGGTTGGTCAGCCCCAGCATTTT

D: TRBD2
J: TRBJ2-7
size: .
V: TRBV9
CDR3: CASSGPGTSGFYEQYF
DNA: TGTGCCAGCAGCGGACCGGGGACTAGCGGGTTCTACGAGCAGTACTTC

D: .
J: TRBJ1-5
size: .
V: TRBV4-3
CDR3: CASSQDALNQPQHF
DNA: TGCGCCAGCAGCCAAGACGCGTTAAATCAGCCCCAGCATTTT

D: .
J: TRBJ2-3
size: .
V: TRBV5-4
CDR3: CASSTGADSDTQYF
DNA: TGTGCCAGCAGCACTGGGGCAGATTCAGATACGCAGTATTTT

D: TRBD1
J: TRBJ2-5
size: once
V: TRBV5-4
CDR3: CASSLRQGVETQYF
DNA: TGTGCCAGCAGCTTGAGACAGGGTGTCGAGACCCAGTACTTC

D: TRBD2
J: TRBJ2-1
size: .
V: TRBV28
CDR3: CASSSPGLKGNEQFF
DNA: TGTGCCAGCAGTTCCCCGGGACTAAAGGGCAATGAGCAGTTCTTC

D: TRBD2
J: TRBJ2-5
size: .
V: TRBV10-1
CDR3: CATRRRTSGEETQYF
DNA: TGCGCCACCCGCCGCAGAACTAGCGGTGAAGAGACCCAGTACTTC

D: .
J: TRBJ2-2
size: .
V: TRBV29-1
CDR3: CSVYLDRNTGELFF
DNA: TGCAGCGTTTATCTCGACAGGAACACCGGGGAGCTGTTTTTT

D: .
J: TRBJ1-2
size: .
V: TRBV28
CDR3: CASSLRDILYGYTF
DNA: TGTGCCAGCAGTTTAAGGGACATCCTCTATGGCTACACCTTC

D: TRBD1
J: TRBJ2-5
size: .
V: TRBV7-6
CDR3: CASSFRQGGETQYF
DNA: TGTGCCAGCAGCTTCAGACAGGGTGGGGAGACCCAGTACTTC

D: .
J: TRBJ1-4
size: .
V: TRBV10-1
CDR3: CASSVAEHSRPEKLFF
DNA: TGCGCCAGCAGTGTAGCCGAACACTCAAGGCCTGAAAAACTGTTTTTT

D: TRBD2
J: TRBJ2-3
size: .
V: TRBV7-2
CDR3: CASSLKELAGVIDTQYF
DNA: TGTGCCAGCAGCTTAAAGGAGCTAGCGGGAGTTATAGATACGCAGTATTTT

D: .
J: TRBJ2-5
size: .
V: TRBV15
CDR3: CATSRGGLLGATYQETQYF
DNA: TGTGCCACCAGCAGAGGGGGACTTCTGGGCGCCACTTACCAAGAGACCCAGTACTTC

D: .
J: TRBJ2-2
size: .
V: TRBV5-1
CDR3: CASSFEGVTGELFF
DNA: TGCGCCAGCAGCTTTGAAGGGGTTACCGGGGAGCTGTTTTTT

D: .
J: TRBJ1-5
size: .
V: TRBV27
CDR3: CASSLSGGSQHF
DNA: TGTGCCAGCAGTTTATCGGGGGGGTCCCAGCATTTT

D: .
J: TRBJ1-1
size: .
V: TRBV2
CDR3: CASSEGVFGGFSEAFF
DNA: TGTGCCAGCAGTGAAGGGGTTTTTGGGGGCTTCTCTGAAGCTTTCTTT

D: TRBD1
J: TRBJ1-5
size: .
V: TRBV19
CDR3: CASSIVFRTGSMQPQHF
DNA: TGTGCCAGTAGTATAGTTTTTCGGACAGGGTCGATGCAGCCCCAGCATTTT

D: .
J: TRBJ2-3
size: .
V: TRBV5-6
CDR3: CASSLTFSGQPFTDTQYF
DNA: TGTGCCAGCAGCTTAACTTTCTCTGGGCAGCCCTTCACAGATACGCAGTATTTT

D: TRBD1
J: TRBJ1-2
size: .
V: TRBV2
CDR3: CASPTGATASYGYTF
DNA: TGTGCCAGCCCGACAGGGGCCACCGCCTCGTATGGCTACACCTTC

D: .
J: TRBJ2-1
size: .
V: TRBV3-1/TRBV3-2
CDR3: CASSPPKAGLYNEQFF
DNA: TGTGCCAGCAGCCCCCCAAAGGCAGGGCTATACAATGAGCAGTTCTTC

D: .
J: TRBJ2-3
size: .
V: TRBV9
CDR3: CASSEGGGPDTQYF
DNA: TGTGCCAGCAGCGAAGGGGGAGGGCCCGATACGCAGTATTTT

D: .
J: TRBJ2-7
size: .
V: TRBV7-6
CDR3: CASSLSGAHYEQYF
DNA: TGTGCCAGCAGCTTGTCGGGAGCCCACTACGAGCAGTACTTC

D: TRBD1
J: TRBJ1-1
size: .
V: TRBV10-3
CDR3: CAIRRTGGDTEAFF
DNA: TGTGCCATCAGACGGACAGGGGGGGACACTGAAGCTTTCTTT

D: .
J: TRBJ1-5
size: .
V: TRBV15
CDR3: CATSRRFGGDSNQPQHF
DNA: TGTGCCACCAGCAGAAGGTTCGGGGGGGATAGCAATCAGCCCCAGCATTTT

D: .
J: TRBJ2-7
size: .
V: TRBV4-2
CDR3: CASSQAEHYEQYF
DNA: TGTGCCAGCAGCCAAGCAGAACACTACGAGCAGTACTTC

D: .
J: TRBJ1-6
size: .
V: TRBV10-3
CDR3: CAISESNSNSPLHF
DNA: TGTGCCATCAGTGAGTCCAACAGTAATTCACCCCTCCACTTT

D: .
J: TRBJ2-7
size: .
V: TRBV5-1
CDR3: CASSWGRATEQYF
DNA: TGCGCCAGCAGCTGGGGGCGCGCTACCGAGCAGTACTTC

D: TRBD1
J: TRBJ1-1
size: .
V: TRBV3-1/TRBV3-2
CDR3: CASSRGDRRNTEAFF
DNA: TGTGCCAGCAGCCGGGGGGACAGAAGGAACACTGAAGCTTTCTTT

D: TRBD1
J: TRBJ2-1
size: .
V: TRBV11-3
CDR3: CASSWGQGRSYNEQFF
DNA: TGTGCCAGCAGCTGGGGACAGGGTCGCTCCTACAATGAGCAGTTCTTC

D: TRBD1
J: TRBJ1-6
size: .
V: TRBV4-1
CDR3: CASSQERDSYNSPLHF
DNA: TGCGCCAGCAGCCAGGAACGGGACAGCTATAATTCACCCCTCCACTTT

D: .
J: TRBJ2-7
size: .
V: TRBV27
CDR3: CASSLSGGSYEQYF
DNA: TGTGCCAGCAGTTTATCTGGGGGGTCGTACGAGCAGTACTTC

D: .
J: TRBJ2-1
size: .
V: TRBV5-1
CDR3: CASQPGQPISYNEQFF
DNA: TGCGCCAGCCAACCCGGACAGCCAATCTCCTACAATGAGCAGTTCTTC

D: .
J: TRBJ2-5
size: .
V: TRBV28
CDR3: CASSFQSLALAETQYF
DNA: TGTGCCAGCAGTTTTCAAAGCCTAGCGCTCGCAGAGACCCAGTACTTC

D: TRBD2
J: TRBJ2-7
size: .
V: TRBV6-2/TRBV6-3
CDR3: CASSYLTTSGRYEQYF
DNA: TGTGCCAGCAGTTACCTAACAACTAGCGGGAGATACGAGCAGTACTTC

D: TRBD1
J: TRBJ2-3
size: .
V: TRBV7-9
CDR3: CASSRGQVYTDTQYF
DNA: TGTGCCAGCAGTCGGGGACAGGTCTACACAGATACGCAGTATTTT

D: TRBD2
J: TRBJ2-4
size: .
V: TRBV29-1
CDR3: CSVAIAGGGKNIQYF
DNA: TGCAGCGTGGCAATAGCGGGGGGAGGCAAAAACATTCAGTACTTC

D: .
J: TRBJ2-2
size: .
V: TRBV24-1
CDR3: CATSDLRGVSAGELFF
DNA: TGTGCCACCAGTGATTTGCGGGGTGTGTCGGCCGGGGAGCTGTTTTTT

D: .
J: TRBJ2-3
size: .
V: TRBV9
CDR3: CASSVDSEPDTQYF
DNA: TGTGCCAGCAGCGTAGACAGTGAGCCAGATACGCAGTATTTT

D: TRBD1
J: TRBJ2-5
size: .
V: TRBV4-2
CDR3: CASSQEQGERTQYF
DNA: TGTGCCAGCAGCCAAGAACAGGGGGAAAGGACCCAGTACTTC

D: .
J: TRBJ2-7
size: .
V: TRBV28
CDR3: CASSWGGLSEQYF
DNA: TGTGCCAGCAGTTGGGGAGGTCTCTCCGAGCAGTACTTC

D: TRBD2
J: TRBJ2-1
size: .
V: TRBV3-1/TRBV3-2
CDR3: CASSQTSGRANWSYNEQFF
DNA: TGTGCCAGCAGCCAGACTAGCGGGAGGGCCAATTGGTCCTACAATGAGCAGTTCTTC

D: .
J: TRBJ2-5
size: .
V: TRBV27
CDR3: CASSLSPGEMLETQYF
DNA: TGTGCCAGCAGTTTAAGTCCGGGGGAGATGCTAGAGACCCAGTACTTC

D: .
J: TRBJ2-2
size: .
V: TRBV4-2
CDR3: CASSRGGTGELFF
DNA: TGTGCCAGCAGCCGAGGCGGAACCGGGGAGCTGTTTTTT

D: TRBD1
J: TRBJ2-2
size: once
V: TRBV10-3
CDR3: CAISANRDSLNTGELFF
DNA: TGTGCCATCAGTGCCAACCGGGACAGCTTAAACACCGGGGAGCTGTTTTTT